This T cell receptor beta chain derives from a study of T cells after yellow fever vaccination. Study findings and constraints: Researchers cautioned that FACS-sorted repertoires could harbor abundant clonotypes contaminating from the bulk population.

Looked up from germline, CDR1 is MNHNS and CDR2 is SASEGT. The CDR3 spans 16 residues. V was cut by 5 bases and J by 2 bases, with 18 bases left in between. They built TCR cDNA with 5'RACE template switching, a step that put in a universal primer site and UMIs. TCRdb re-called the 5' RACE reads with MiXCR, one entry per CDR3 protein. The repertoire consists of 450,000 to 550,000 distinct CDR3 sequences, with roughly 21% occurring once and the leading ten covering around 15%. This clonotype has just a few counts. Its specificity is not known. This sequence joins TRBV6-1 and TRBJ2-5, with D perhaps given as TRBD1 or TRBD2 (5 bases each). The TCR originated in a man aged 25 to 45 who received the YFV17D yellow fever vaccine. Sequencing was performed on PBMCs, taken 15 days after the yellow fever booster vaccination. This chain's CDR3 is CASSPQGAPAQETQYF. CDR3 nucleotide sequence: TGTGCCAGCAGTCCCCAGGGAGCGCCGGCACAAGAGACCCAGTACTTC.